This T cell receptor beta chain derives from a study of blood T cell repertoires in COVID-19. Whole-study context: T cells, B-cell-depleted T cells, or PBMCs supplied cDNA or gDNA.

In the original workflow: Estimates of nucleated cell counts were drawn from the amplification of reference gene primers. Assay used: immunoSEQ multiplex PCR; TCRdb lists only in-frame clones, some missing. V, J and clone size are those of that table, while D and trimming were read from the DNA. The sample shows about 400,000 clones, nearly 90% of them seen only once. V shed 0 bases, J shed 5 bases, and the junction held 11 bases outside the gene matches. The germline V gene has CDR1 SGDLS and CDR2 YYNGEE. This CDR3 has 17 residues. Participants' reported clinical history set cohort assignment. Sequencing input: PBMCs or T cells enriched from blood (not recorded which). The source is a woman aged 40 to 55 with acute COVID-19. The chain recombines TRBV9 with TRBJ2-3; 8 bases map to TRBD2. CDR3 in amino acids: CASSVELGGGYGDTQYF. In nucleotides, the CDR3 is TGTGCCAGCAGCGTAGAGCTGGGCGGGGGGTACGGAGATACGCAGTATTTT.